A selection of T cell receptor beta chains follows, all from one sample in a study of shared clonotypes between healthy human individuals. Method: immunoSEQ multiplex PCR; TCRdb's copy keeps in-frame clones and lacks some. The sample includes over a million clones, roughly 96% of them seen just once. The sequencing input was naive CD4+ T cells sorted from blood. These receptors were obtained from a young man in good health. The CDR3 runs from the conserved cysteine through the conserved F or W. The D gene is left open where the match is weak. Clone size, where shown, is once, few, many, or a class for clones that have expanded.

CDR3 protein | CDR3 DNA | J gene | clone size | D gene | V gene
CASSWTGISTGELFF | TGTGCCAGCAGCTGGACAGGGATCTCGACCGGGGAGCTGTTTTTT | TRBJ2-2 | - | TRBD1 | TRBV11-2
CASSQASVGNYGYTF | TGCGCCAGCAGCCAGGCCAGCGTAGGGAACTATGGCTACACCTTC | TRBJ1-2 | - | - | TRBV4-1
CASSIRQGGTEAFF | TGTGCCAGTAGTATTAGACAGGGGGGCACTGAAGCTTTCTTT | TRBJ1-1 | - | TRBD1 | TRBV19
CASSRDSLSYEQYF | TGCGCCAGCAGCCGGGACAGCCTATCGTACGAGCAGTACTTC | TRBJ2-7 | - | TRBD1 | TRBV5-1
CASSAGDGPSTDTQYF | TGCGCCAGCAGCGCCGGGGACGGACCTAGCACAGATACGCAGTATTTT | TRBJ2-3 | - | - | TRBV5-1
CASSLGRLYEQYF | TGTGCCAGCAGTTTAGGACGGCTCTACGAGCAGTACTTC | TRBJ2-7 | - | - | TRBV28
CASSQYQGIDNQPQHF | TGTGCCAGCAGCCAGTATCAGGGAATTGACAATCAGCCCCAGCATTTT | TRBJ1-5 | - | - | TRBV7-9
CASSQGVLSYEQYF | TGTGCCAGCTCACAAGGGGTCCTCTCCTACGAGCAGTACTTC | TRBJ2-7 | - | - | TRBV18
CASSGTGDQETQYF | TGCGCCAGCAGTGGGACAGGGGACCAAGAGACCCAGTACTTC | TRBJ2-5 | - | TRBD1 | TRBV10-1
CATSRDLAGVSSNEQFF | TGTGCCACCAGCAGAGATCTTGCGGGAGTGTCAAGCAATGAGCAGTTCTTC | TRBJ2-1 | - | TRBD2 | TRBV15
CASSHRSTGFQPQHF | TGTGCCAGCAGTCACAGATCGACAGGGTTTCAGCCCCAGCATTTT | TRBJ1-5 | - | TRBD1 | TRBV27
CASSVDGRDSDEQFF | TGTGCCAGCAGCGTAGACGGGAGGGATTCTGATGAGCAGTTCTTC | TRBJ2-1 | - | TRBD2 | TRBV9
CASTMGLGAGANVLTF | TGTGCCAGTACCATGGGTTTAGGGGCTGGGGCCAACGTCCTGACTTTC | TRBJ2-6 | - | - | TRBV19
CASSLGLAGDGQFF | TGTGCCAGCTCACTCGGACTAGCGGGAGATGGGCAGTTCTTC | TRBJ2-1 | - | TRBD2 | TRBV18
CAISAVAGGSYEQYF | TGTGCCATCAGCGCGGTGGCAGGGGGTTCCTACGAGCAGTACTTC | TRBJ2-7 | - | TRBD1 | TRBV10-3
CASRHTTERRTSSYEQYF | TGCGCCAGCAGACACACAACGGAAAGACGGACTAGCTCCTACGAGCAGTACTTC | TRBJ2-7 | - | TRBD2 | TRBV5-1
CASSYDRQETQYF | TGTGCCAGCAGCTACGACAGGCAAGAGACCCAGTACTTC | TRBJ2-5 | - | - | TRBV7-3
CASSTGLAGGVRSTDTQYF | TGCGCCAGCAGCACGGGACTAGCGGGAGGCGTGCGTAGCACAGATACGCAGTATTTT | TRBJ2-3 | once | TRBD2 | TRBV5-1
CASSQEGSQPQHF | TGTGCCAGCAGCCAAGAGGGGTCGCAGCCCCAGCATTTT | TRBJ1-5 | once | - | TRBV4-2
CAWNAGLGAVNYGYTF | TGTGCCTGGAACGCGGGACTGGGAGCTGTTAACTATGGCTACACCTTC | TRBJ1-2 | - | - | TRBV30
CASSLRGEGNQPQHF | TGTGCCAGCAGTTTACGGGGCGAGGGCAATCAGCCCCAGCATTTT | TRBJ1-5 | - | - | TRBV28
CASSLGVGETQYF | TGTGCCAGCAGCTTGGGGGTCGGAGAGACCCAGTACTTC | TRBJ2-5 | - | - | TRBV5-4
CASSGKKPSAGRRNNEQFF | TGTGCCAGCAGCGGAAAAAAACCATCGGCGGGGCGGCGGAACAATGAGCAGTTCTTC | TRBJ2-1 | - | - | TRBV5-4
CASSVGGNTGELFF | TGTGCCAGCAGCGTAGGGGGGAACACCGGGGAGCTGTTTTTT | TRBJ2-2 | few | - | TRBV9
CASSLVSGSTDTQYF | TGCGCCAGCAGCTTGGTTAGCGGTAGCACAGATACGCAGTATTTT | TRBJ2-3 | - | - | TRBV5-1
CASSQGAGESTDTQYF | TGCGCCAGCAGCCAAGGAGCGGGGGAGTCCACAGATACGCAGTATTTT | TRBJ2-3 | - | TRBD2 | TRBV4-3
CASSLGLAGYEQYF | TGTGCCAGCAGCTTAGGCCTAGCTGGCTACGAGCAGTACTTC | TRBJ2-7 | once | - | TRBV11-2
CASSFGNPNTGELFF | TGTGCCAGCAGTTTCGGAAACCCGAACACCGGGGAGCTGTTTTTT | TRBJ2-2 | - | - | TRBV28
CASSPPGTLRGEQYF | TGTGCCAGCAGTCCCCCCGGGACCTTGAGAGGCGAGCAGTACTTC | TRBJ2-7 | - | - | TRBV28
CASSPPLNTEAFF | TGTGCCAGCTCACCGCCACTGAACACTGAAGCTTTCTTT | TRBJ1-1 | - | - | TRBV18
CASSFTPGELFF | TGTGCCAGCAGCTTTACTCCCGGGGAGCTGTTTTTT | TRBJ2-2 | - | - | TRBV11-3
CSVIGQRNTEAFF | TGCAGCGTAATAGGACAGAGGAACACTGAAGCTTTCTTT | TRBJ1-1 | - | - | TRBV29-1
CATSRVSGGRTDTQYF | TGTGCCACCAGCAGAGTGTCGGGAGGGAGGACAGATACGCAGTATTTT | TRBJ2-3 | - | TRBD2 | TRBV15
CASSPRDSKTGELFF | TGTGCCAGCAGCCCTAGGGACAGCAAAACCGGGGAGCTGTTTTTT | TRBJ2-2 | - | TRBD1 | TRBV28
CSVEGGYGEQYF | TGCAGCGTTGAAGGAGGCTACGGCGAGCAGTACTTC | TRBJ2-7 | - | - | TRBV29-1
CASSLQGNQPQHF | TGTGCCAGCAGCTTACAGGGGAATCAGCCCCAGCATTTT | TRBJ1-5 | - | - | TRBV7-8
CATKPLDRGRGELFF | TGTGCCACCAAGCCCCTTGACAGGGGGCGGGGGGAGCTGTTTTTT | TRBJ2-2 | - | TRBD1 | TRBV28
CATSRDEVGGGQPQHF | TGTGCCACCAGCAGAGATGAAGTTGGCGGGGGTCAGCCCCAGCATTTT | TRBJ1-5 | - | - | TRBV15
CASSPRRGSTDTQYF | TGTGCCAGCAGCCCGCGCAGGGGAAGCACAGATACGCAGTATTTT | TRBJ2-3 | - | - | TRBV11-2
CASSRTGGSYEQYF | TGTGCCAGCAGCCGGACAGGGGGTTCCTACGAGCAGTACTTC | TRBJ2-7 | - | TRBD1 | TRBV6-5
CASTFRRTDYNEQFF | TGTGCCAGCACCTTCAGGCGGACAGATTACAATGAGCAGTTCTTC | TRBJ2-1 | - | - | TRBV6-5
CASSLEGVFTDTQYF | TGTGCCAGCAGTTTAGAGGGCGTATTCACAGATACGCAGTATTTT | TRBJ2-3 | - | - | TRBV5-4
CASSFGPSGQGETQYF | TGCGCCAGCAGCTTTGGGCCCTCAGGGCAGGGAGAGACCCAGTACTTC | TRBJ2-5 | - | - | TRBV5-1
CASSRDRSSYEQYF | TGTGCCAGCAGCCGGGACAGAAGCTCCTACGAGCAGTACTTC | TRBJ2-7 | once | TRBD1 | TRBV5-4
CASSLGQLLYTQYF | TGTGCCAGCAGCTTAGGGCAACTCCTATATACGCAGTATTTT | TRBJ2-3 | - | - | TRBV11-2
CASSSWTGQVYEQYF | TGTGCCAGCAGCTCGTGGACAGGGCAAGTCTACGAGCAGTACTTC | TRBJ2-7 | - | TRBD1 | TRBV5-6
CASSLLTAYNEQFF | TGTGCCAGCTCCCTACTCACGGCCTACAATGAGCAGTTCTTC | TRBJ2-1 | - | - | TRBV7-3
CATSRAGGRSNEQFF | TGTGCCACCAGCAGAGCTGGCGGGAGGAGCAATGAGCAGTTCTTC | TRBJ2-1 | - | TRBD2 | TRBV15
CASSRDWATDTQYF | TGTGCCAGCAGTCGGGACTGGGCCACAGATACGCAGTATTTT | TRBJ2-3 | - | - | TRBV6-6
CAISESRGESGYTF | TGTGCCATCAGTGAGTCGAGAGGGGAAAGTGGCTACACCTTC | TRBJ1-2 | - | - | TRBV10-3
CASSYLGQGLTDTQYF | TGTGCCAGCAGTTACCTCGGACAGGGGTTGACAGATACGCAGTATTTT | TRBJ2-3 | - | TRBD1 | TRBV6-5
CASSALLDRADQPQHF | TGTGCCAGCAGTGCCCTCTTAGACAGGGCGGATCAGCCCCAGCATTTT | TRBJ1-5 | - | TRBD1 | TRBV6-1
CASSFVLWGDEQFF | TGTGCCAGCAGCTTCGTTCTTTGGGGCGATGAGCAGTTCTTC | TRBJ2-1 | - | - | TRBV11-2
CASSYSETGKYEQYF | TGTGCCAGCAGTTACTCCGAGACAGGGAAATACGAGCAGTACTTC | TRBJ2-7 | - | TRBD1 | TRBV6-5
CASSLSRTNNEQFF | TGCGCCAGCAGCTTGTCCAGGACGAACAATGAGCAGTTCTTC | TRBJ2-1 | once | - | TRBV5-1
CAWSVLGLVHEQYF | TGTGCCTGGAGTGTACTGGGTCTGGTGCACGAGCAGTACTTC | TRBJ2-7 | - | - | TRBV30
CASRASLQETQYF | TGTGCCAGCAGGGCCAGCCTCCAAGAGACCCAGTACTTC | TRBJ2-5 | - | - | TRBV6-5
CASSARGQANEKLFF | TGTGCCAGCAGCGCGAGGGGGCAGGCTAATGAAAAACTGTTTTTT | TRBJ1-4 | - | TRBD1 | TRBV7-2
CASSAPGASYNEQFF | TGTGCCAGCAGCGCCCCAGGGGCCTCCTACAATGAGCAGTTCTTC | TRBJ2-1 | - | - | TRBV5-4